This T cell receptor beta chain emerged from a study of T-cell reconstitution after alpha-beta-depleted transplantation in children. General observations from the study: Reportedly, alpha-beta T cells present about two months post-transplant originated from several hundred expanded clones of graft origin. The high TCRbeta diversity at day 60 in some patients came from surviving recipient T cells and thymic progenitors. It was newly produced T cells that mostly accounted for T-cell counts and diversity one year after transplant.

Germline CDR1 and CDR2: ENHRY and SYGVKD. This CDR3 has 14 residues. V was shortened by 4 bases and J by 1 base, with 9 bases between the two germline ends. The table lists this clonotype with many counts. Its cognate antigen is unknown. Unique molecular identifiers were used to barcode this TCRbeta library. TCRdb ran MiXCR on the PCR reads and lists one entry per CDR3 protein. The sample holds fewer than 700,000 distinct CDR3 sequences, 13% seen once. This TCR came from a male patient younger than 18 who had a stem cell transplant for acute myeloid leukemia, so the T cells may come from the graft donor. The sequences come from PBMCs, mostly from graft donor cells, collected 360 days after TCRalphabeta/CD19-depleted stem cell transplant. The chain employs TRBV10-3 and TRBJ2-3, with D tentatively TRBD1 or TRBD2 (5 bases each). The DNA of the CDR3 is TGTGCCATCAGTGTAAGAGGGGGCACAGATACGCAGTATTTT. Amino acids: CAISVRGGTDTQYF.